Shown below are 2 T cell receptor beta chains from a single sample sequenced in a study of radiotherapy plus CTLA-4 blockade in lung cancer. The repertoire was sequenced with immunoSEQ multiplex PCR; TCRdb's copy has only in-frame clones and lacks some. This table holds more than 75,000 clones, around 87% found once. This sample comprised peripheral blood, obtained from a patient treated with radiotherapy plus ipilimumab. These receptors originate from a human donor with non-small cell lung cancer who had stable disease on radiotherapy plus ipilimumab.

The rearrangement links TRBV21-1 to TRBJ1-1. TRBV21-1 represents a pseudogene. The CDR3 runs to 10 residues. In DNA, the CDR3 is TGTGCCAAGGGTTCGGTAGAAGCTTTCTTT. Its protein product is CAKGSVEAFF.

This chain connects TRBV28 to TRBJ1-2; D possibly corresponds to TRBD1 (5 bases). The CDR3 covers 15 residues. The V gene's germline CDR1 is MDHEN and CDR2 SYDVKM. The ends were cut back, 6 bases at V and 0 bases at J, with 14 bases in the middle. The CDR3 nucleotides are TGTGCCAGCAGGTTCGGGGGGGTCTCTAACTATGGCTACACCTTC. Translating gives CASRFGGVSNYGYTF.